The clone carrying this T cell receptor beta chain occurred a few times. Sequenced by immunoSEQ multiplex PCR; TCRdb stores in-frame clones only, minus some. The data hold roughly 19,000 clones, with around three quarters observed a single time. This entry comes from a study of graft-versus-host responses after intestinal transplantation. The CDR3 extends over 15 amino acids. Germline CDR1 reads LGHNA; CDR2 reads YSLEER. Processed graft tissue released its intraepithelial and lamina propria lymphocytes. This rearrangement joins TRBV4-3 to TRBJ2-5; D is unclear. TRBJ2-7 matches the DNA end more closely, so the J call is doubtful. The material was ileum tissue, obtained about 21 days after intestinal transplant. This sequence originates from a human patient who received an intestinal transplant, so some T cells may come from the graft donor. The CDR3 bases are TGCGCCAGCAGCCAAGAGGCCAGGTTTCCCTACGAGCAGTACTTC. Protein: CASSQEARFPYEQYF.